This T cell receptor beta chain was identified during a study of control samples from healthy donors and cancer patients. Libraries were prepared by immunoSEQ multiplex PCR; TCRdb keeps only in-frame clonotypes and omits some of them. Of almost 85,000 clones listed, about 94% are singletons. Germline CDR1 SGHDT, CDR2 YYEEEE. The CDR3 contains 16 residues. J lost 4 bases, V lost 4 bases, and 8 bases had no gene match. The sequencing sample was made of blood. The genes are TRBV5-6 and TRBJ1-3, with TRBD1 identical over 10 bases. This receptor was taken from a woman under 30 in good health. The CDR3: CASSPRDRGSGNTIYF. The CDR3 nucleotides read TGTGCCAGCAGCCCAAGGGACAGGGGTTCAGGAAACACCATATATTTT.